This T cell receptor (beta chain) was sequenced for a study of blood T cells in healthy people across ages. Points from the study as a whole: Higher naive T cell percentage went strongly together with higher TCR beta diversity. It was the long-lived donors that had more naive CD4+ cells and higher diversity than aged donors.

Primed by a sample-barcoded 5' primer and a J-beta primer mix, a second PCR proceeded for about 6 to 12 cycles. TCRdb used MiXCR to reprocess the 5' RACE reads, holding one entry per CDR3 protein. The top ten hold over 5.5% of the sample, which has about 1.4 million distinct CDR3 sequences, almost 60% seen once. The CDR3 is made up of 14 amino acids. Germline V gene sequence: CDR1 LGHNA, CDR2 YNFKEQ. Comment on this clonotype: What it binds is not known.

The TCR was taken from a young man in good health. The chain employs TRBV4-2 and TRBJ2-4, with D perhaps TRBD2 (6 bases). The closer fit of TRBJ2-5 to the DNA end suggests the J call may be wrong. Sequenced: blood. Here the CDR3 DNA reads TGTGCCAGCAGCCAAGACGTTGGGAGGGAGACCCAGTACTTC. It yields the protein CASSQDVGRETQYF.